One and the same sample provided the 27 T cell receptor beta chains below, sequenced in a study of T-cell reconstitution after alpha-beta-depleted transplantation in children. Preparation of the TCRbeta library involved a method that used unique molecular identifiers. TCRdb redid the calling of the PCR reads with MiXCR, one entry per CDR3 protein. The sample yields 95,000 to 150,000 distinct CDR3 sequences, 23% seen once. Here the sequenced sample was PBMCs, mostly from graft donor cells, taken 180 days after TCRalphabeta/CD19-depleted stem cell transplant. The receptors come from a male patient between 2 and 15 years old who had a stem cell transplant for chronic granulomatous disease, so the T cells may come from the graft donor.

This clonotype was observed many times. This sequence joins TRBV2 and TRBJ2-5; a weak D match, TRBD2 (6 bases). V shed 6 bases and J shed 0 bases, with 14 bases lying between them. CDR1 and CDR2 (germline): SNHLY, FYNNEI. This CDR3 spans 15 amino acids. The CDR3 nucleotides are TGTGCCAGCAGGGGGGGACTTTCGTACCAAGAGACCCAGTACTTC. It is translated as CASRGGLSYQETQYF.

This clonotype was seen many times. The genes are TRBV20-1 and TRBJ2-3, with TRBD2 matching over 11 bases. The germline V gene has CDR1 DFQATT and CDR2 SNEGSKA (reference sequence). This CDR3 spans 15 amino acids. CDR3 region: CRAGGRLAGTDTQYF. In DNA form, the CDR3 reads TGCAGGGCCGGCGGGAGACTAGCGGGGACAGATACGCAGTATTTT.

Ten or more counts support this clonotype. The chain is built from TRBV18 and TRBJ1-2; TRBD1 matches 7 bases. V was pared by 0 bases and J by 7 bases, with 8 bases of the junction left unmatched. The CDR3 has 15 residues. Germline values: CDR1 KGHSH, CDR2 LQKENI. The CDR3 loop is CASSPPIGTVSGYTF. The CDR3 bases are TGTGCCAGCTCACCACCCATCGGGACAGTATCTGGCTACACCTTC.

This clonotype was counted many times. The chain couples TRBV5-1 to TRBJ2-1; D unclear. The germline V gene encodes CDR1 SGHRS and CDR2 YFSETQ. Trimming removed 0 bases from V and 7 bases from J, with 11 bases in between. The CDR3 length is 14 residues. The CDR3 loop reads CASSLGPRNNEQFF. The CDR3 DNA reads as TGCGCCAGCAGCTTGGGCCCTCGGAATAATGAGCAGTTCTTC.

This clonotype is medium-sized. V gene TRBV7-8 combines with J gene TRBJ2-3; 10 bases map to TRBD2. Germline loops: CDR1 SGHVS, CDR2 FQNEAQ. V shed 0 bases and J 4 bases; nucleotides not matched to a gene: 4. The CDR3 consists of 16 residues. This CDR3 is CASSLAAGGPSDTQYF. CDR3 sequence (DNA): TGTGCCAGCAGCTTAGCAGCGGGAGGGCCATCAGATACGCAGTATTTT.

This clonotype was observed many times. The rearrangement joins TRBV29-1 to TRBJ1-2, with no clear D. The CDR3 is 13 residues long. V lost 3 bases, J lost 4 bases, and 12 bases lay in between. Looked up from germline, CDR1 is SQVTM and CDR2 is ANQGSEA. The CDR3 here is CSVESGGPYGYTF. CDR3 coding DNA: TGCAGCGTTGAGAGTGGAGGCCCCTATGGCTACACCTTC.

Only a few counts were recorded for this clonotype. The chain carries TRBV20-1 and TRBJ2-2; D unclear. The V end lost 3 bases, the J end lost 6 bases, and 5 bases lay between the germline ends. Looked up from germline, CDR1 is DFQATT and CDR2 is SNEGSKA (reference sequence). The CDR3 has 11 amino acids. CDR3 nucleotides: TGCAGTGCTAGGGCTCCCGGGGAGCTGTTTTTT. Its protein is CSARAPGELFF.

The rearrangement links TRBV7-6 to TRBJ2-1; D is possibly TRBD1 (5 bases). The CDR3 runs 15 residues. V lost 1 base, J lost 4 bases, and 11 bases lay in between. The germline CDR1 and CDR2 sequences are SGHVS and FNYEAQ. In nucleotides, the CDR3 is TGTGCCAGCAGCTTAGAAACGGACAATTACAATGAGCAGTTCTTC. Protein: CASSLETDNYNEQFF.

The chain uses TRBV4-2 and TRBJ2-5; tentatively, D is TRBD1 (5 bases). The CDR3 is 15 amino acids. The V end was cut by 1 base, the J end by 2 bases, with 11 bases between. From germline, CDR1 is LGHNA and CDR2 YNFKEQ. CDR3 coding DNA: TGTGCCAGCAGCCAAGCTGACCAGGGACAAGAGACCCAGTACTTC. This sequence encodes CASSQADQGQETQYF.

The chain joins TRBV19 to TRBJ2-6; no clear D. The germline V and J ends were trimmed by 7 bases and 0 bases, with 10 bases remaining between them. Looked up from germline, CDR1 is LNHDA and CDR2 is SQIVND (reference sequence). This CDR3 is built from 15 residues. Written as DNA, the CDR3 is TGTGCCAGTACCTTATCCTCCTCTGGGGCCAACGTCCTGACTTTC. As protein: CASTLSSSGANVLTF.

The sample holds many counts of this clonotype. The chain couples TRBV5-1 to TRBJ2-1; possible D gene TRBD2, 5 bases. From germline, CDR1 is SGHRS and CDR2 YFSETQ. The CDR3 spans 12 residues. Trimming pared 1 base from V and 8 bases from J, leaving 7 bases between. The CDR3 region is CASSLYGDEQFF. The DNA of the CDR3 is TGCGCCAGCAGCTTGTACGGGGATGAGCAGTTCTTC.

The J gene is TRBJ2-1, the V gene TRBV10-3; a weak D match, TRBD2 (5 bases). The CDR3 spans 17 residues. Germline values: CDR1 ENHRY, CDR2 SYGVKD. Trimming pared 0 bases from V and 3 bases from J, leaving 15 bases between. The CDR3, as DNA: TGTGCCATCAGTGAGTCGTCCGGGGAAAGGGACTACAATGAGCAGTTCTTC. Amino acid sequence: CAISESSGERDYNEQFF.

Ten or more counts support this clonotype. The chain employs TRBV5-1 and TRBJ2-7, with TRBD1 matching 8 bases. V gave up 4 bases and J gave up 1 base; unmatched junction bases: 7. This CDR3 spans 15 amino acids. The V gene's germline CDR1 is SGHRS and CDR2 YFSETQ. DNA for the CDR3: TGCGCCAGCAGCCTTCCTGACAGGGGATCCTACGAGCAGTACTTC. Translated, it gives CASSLPDRGSYEQYF.

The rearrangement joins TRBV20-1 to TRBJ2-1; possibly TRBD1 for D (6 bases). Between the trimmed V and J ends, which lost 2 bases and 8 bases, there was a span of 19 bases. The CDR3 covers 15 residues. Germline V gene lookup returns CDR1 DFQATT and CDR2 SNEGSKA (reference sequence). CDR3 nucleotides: TGCAGTGCTAGACCCCCCTCCTACAGGGCCCATGAGCAGTTCTTC. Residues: CSARPPSYRAHEQFF.

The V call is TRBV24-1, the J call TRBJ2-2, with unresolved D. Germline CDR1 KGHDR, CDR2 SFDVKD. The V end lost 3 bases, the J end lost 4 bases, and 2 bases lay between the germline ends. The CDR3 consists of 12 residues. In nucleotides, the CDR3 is TGTGCCACCAGTGATCGCACCGGGGAGCTGTTTTTT. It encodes CATSDRTGELFF.

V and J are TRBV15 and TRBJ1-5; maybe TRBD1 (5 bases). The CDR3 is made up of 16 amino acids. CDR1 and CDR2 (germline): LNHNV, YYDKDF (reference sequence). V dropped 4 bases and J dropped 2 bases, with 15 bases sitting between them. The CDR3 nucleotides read TGTGCCACCAGCACTCCTCGGGGCCCGGGCAATCAGCCCCAGCATTTT. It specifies CATSTPRGPGNQPQHF.

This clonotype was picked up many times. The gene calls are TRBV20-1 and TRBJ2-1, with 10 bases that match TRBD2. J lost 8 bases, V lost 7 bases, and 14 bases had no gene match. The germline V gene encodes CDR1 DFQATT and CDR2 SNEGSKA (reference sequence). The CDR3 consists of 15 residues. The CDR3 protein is CSGIEREGRFYEQFF. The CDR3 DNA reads TGCAGTGGTATAGAGCGGGAGGGCAGATTCTATGAGCAGTTCTTC.

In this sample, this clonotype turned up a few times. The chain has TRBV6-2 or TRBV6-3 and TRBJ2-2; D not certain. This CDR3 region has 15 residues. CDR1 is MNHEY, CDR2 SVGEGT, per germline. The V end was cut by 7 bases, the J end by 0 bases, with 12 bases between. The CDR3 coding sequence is TGTGCCAGCATCGAAGTCGGGTCGAACACCGGGGAGCTGTTTTTT. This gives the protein CASIEVGSNTGELFF.

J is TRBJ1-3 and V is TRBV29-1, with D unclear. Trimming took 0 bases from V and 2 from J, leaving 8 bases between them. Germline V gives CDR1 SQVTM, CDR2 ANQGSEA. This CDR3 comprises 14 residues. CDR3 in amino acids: CSVEDQSTGNTIYF. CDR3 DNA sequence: TGCAGCGTTGAAGATCAATCTACTGGAAACACCATATATTTT.

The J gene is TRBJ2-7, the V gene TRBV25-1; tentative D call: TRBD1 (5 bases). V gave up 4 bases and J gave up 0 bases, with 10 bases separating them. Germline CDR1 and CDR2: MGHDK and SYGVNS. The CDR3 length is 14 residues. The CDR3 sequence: CASSGAGNSYEQYF. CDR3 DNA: TGTGCCAGCAGTGGGGCAGGGAACTCCTACGAGCAGTACTTC.

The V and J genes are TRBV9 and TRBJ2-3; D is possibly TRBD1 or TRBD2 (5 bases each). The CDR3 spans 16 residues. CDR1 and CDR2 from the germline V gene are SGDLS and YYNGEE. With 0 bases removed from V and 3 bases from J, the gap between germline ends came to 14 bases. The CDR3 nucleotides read TGTGCCAGCAGCGTAGGTCCCGGGACGCGGACAGATACGCAGTATTTT. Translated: CASSVGPGTRTDTQYF.

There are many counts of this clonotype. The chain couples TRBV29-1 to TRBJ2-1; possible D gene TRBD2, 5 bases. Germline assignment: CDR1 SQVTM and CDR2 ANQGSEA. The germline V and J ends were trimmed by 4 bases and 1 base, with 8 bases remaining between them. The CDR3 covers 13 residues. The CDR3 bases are TGCAGCGTTGGCCGGGGTTCCTACAATGAGCAGTTCTTC. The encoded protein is CSVGRGSYNEQFF.

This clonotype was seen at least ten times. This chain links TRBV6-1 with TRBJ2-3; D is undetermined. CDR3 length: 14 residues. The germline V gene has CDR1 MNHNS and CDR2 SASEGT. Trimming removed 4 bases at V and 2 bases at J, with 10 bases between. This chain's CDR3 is CASSGVANTDTQYF. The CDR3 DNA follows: TGTGCCAGCAGTGGGGTAGCCAACACAGATACGCAGTATTTT.

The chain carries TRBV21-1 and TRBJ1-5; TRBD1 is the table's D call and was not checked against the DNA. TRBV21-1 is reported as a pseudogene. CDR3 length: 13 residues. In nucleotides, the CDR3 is TGTGCCAGAGGGGAGAATCGGCATCAGCCCCAGCATTTT. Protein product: CARGENRHQPQHF.

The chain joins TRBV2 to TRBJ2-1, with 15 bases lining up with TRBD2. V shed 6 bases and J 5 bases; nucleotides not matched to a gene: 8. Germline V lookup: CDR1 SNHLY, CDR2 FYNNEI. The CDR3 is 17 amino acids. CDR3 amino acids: CASRKGTSGGPNNEQFF. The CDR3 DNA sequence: TGTGCCAGCAGGAAAGGGACTAGCGGGGGGCCCAACAATGAGCAGTTCTTC.

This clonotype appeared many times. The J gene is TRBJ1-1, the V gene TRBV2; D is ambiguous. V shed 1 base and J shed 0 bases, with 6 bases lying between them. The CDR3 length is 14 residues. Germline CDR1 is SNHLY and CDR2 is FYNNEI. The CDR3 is CASSEGVMNTEAFF. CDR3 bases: TGTGCCAGCAGTGAAGGAGTCATGAACACTGAAGCTTTCTTT.

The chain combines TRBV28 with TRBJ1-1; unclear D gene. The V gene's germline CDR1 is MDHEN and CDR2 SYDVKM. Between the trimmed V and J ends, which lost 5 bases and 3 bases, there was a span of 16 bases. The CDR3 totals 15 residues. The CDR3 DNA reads TGTGCCAGCAGTGACGCGACCGGACGGTACACTGAAGCTTTCTTT. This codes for CASSDATGRYTEAFF.